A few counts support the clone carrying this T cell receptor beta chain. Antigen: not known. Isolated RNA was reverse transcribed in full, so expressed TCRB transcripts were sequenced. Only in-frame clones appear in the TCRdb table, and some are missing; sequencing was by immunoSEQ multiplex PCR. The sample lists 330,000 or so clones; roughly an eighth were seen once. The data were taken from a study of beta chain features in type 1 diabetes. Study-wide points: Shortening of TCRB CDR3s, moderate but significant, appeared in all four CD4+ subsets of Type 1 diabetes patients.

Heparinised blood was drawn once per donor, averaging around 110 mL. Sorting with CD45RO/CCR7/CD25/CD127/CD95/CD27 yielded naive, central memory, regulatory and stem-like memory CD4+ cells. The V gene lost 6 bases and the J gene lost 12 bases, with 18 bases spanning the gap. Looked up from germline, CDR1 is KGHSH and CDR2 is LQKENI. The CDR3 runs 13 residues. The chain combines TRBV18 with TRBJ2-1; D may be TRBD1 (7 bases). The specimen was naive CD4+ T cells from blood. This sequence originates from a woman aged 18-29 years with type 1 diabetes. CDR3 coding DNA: TGTGCCAGCTCCCCGGGGGACAGCACGGGGCAGTTCTTC. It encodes CASSPGDSTGQFF. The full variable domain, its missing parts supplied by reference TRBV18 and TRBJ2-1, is NAGVMQNPRHLVRRRGQEARLRCSPMKGHSHVYWYRQLPEEGLKFMVYLQKENIIDESGMPKERFSAEFPKEGPSILRIQQVVRGDSAAYFCASSPGDSTGQFFGPGTRLTVL.